These T cell receptor beta chains were read from a single sample in a study of beta chain features in type 1 diabetes. Using immunoSEQ multiplex PCR, the repertoire was profiled, and TCRdb retains in-frame clones only, with some absent. The data show about 360,000 clones, with 10% to 15% seen just once and around 0.015% held by the top ten. Sample: naive CD4+ T cells from blood. These receptors were obtained from a man between 18 and 35 years old in good health. The CDR3 runs from the conserved cysteine through the conserved F or W. A D gene is named only where the DNA matches it firmly. Some rows mark clone size as missing; the rest say once, few, many or name a class of expanded clone.

TGTGCCAGCAGTCAGCACAGGGACACTGGGGCCAACGTCCTGACTTTC,CASSQHRDTGANVLTF,TRBJ2-6,NA,TRBV6-6,NA
TGTGCCAGCAGTCGCCCGACAGGGACCTACGAGCAGTACTTC,CASSRPTGTYEQYF,TRBJ2-7,TRBD1,TRBV28,NA
TGTGCCTGGGTGGAGTCGACCTACGAGCAGTACTTC,CAWVESTYEQYF,TRBJ2-7,NA,TRBV30,few
TGTGCCAGCAGCTTAGCGGGAGCGTCCTACAATGAGCAGTTCTTC,CASSLAGASYNEQFF,TRBJ2-1,NA,TRBV7-2,NA
TGTGCCAGCAGCATTAGGGAGCGGCAGGACACTGAAGCTTTCTTT,CASSIRERQDTEAFF,TRBJ1-1,NA,TRBV9,NA
TGTGCCAGCAGTGAAGGGGCCAGTAGCAATCAGCCCCAGCATTTT,CASSEGASSNQPQHF,TRBJ1-5,NA,TRBV2,NA
TGTGCCAGCAGCTTAGGGGGACATGGCACCGGGGAGCTGTTTTTT,CASSLGGHGTGELFF,TRBJ2-2,NA,TRBV7-2,NA
TGCGCCAGCAGCCAAGATCAAGCTTTTCGAGCGGGGGAGCAGTACTTC,CASSQDQAFRAGEQYF,TRBJ2-7,TRBD2,TRBV4-3,few
TGTGCCAGCAGGGAGATTTCCACAGATACGCAGTATTTT,CASREISTDTQYF,TRBJ2-3,NA,TRBV6-5,few
TGTGCCGCCAAGGGACAGTCGAACACTGAAGCTTTCTTT,CAAKGQSNTEAFF,TRBJ1-1,TRBD1,TRBV28,few
TGTGCCAGCAGTCTTCAACCGACAGGCCGGAATGAAAAACTGTTTTTT,CASSLQPTGRNEKLFF,TRBJ1-4,NA,TRBV5-4,few
TGCGCCAGCAGCCGGTCACAGGGAGAAGAGACCCAGTACTTC,CASSRSQGEETQYF,TRBJ2-5,NA,TRBV4-3,NA
TGTGCCACCGCGGCCCCAGGGTTACCCTACAATGAGCAGTTCTTC,CATAAPGLPYNEQFF,TRBJ2-1,NA,TRBV28,NA
TGTGCCAGCAGCTTAGACCGGGACAGGCAAGCTTTCTTT,CASSLDRDRQAFF,TRBJ1-1,TRBD1,TRBV7-2,NA
TGTGCCAGCAGCGTAACTCACCTGCGGGAGAACGAGCAGTACTTC,CASSVTHLRENEQYF,TRBJ2-7,TRBD2,TRBV9,few
TGTGCCAGCAGCTGGGGACTAGCGGGACCCTACGAGCAGTACTTC,CASSWGLAGPYEQYF,TRBJ2-7,TRBD2,TRBV7-2,few
TGTGCCAGCAGCGAGGGACAGCCGAGGGGTGGCTACACCTTC,CASSEGQPRGGYTF,TRBJ1-2,TRBD1,TRBV7-9,few
TGTGCCAGCAGTTTACAGGGTATCAATGAGCAGTTCTTC,CASSLQGINEQFF,TRBJ2-1,NA,TRBV28,NA
TGTGCCTGGAGTAGACAGGGTTCAGCTTTCTTT,CAWSRQGSAFF,TRBJ1-1,TRBD1,TRBV30,many
TGTGCCACCAGCAAAGACACAGGGGGGGTCGAGCAGTACTTC,CATSKDTGGVEQYF,TRBJ2-7,NA,TRBV15,NA